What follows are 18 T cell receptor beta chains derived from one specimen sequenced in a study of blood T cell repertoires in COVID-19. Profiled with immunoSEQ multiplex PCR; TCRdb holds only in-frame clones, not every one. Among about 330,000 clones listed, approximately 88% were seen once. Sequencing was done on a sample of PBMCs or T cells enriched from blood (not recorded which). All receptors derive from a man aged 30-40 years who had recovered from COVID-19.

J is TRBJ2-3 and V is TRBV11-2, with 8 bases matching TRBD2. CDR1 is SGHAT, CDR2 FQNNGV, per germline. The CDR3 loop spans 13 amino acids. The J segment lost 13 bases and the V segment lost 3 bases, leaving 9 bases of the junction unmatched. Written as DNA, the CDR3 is TGTGCCAGCAGCTTGGAACTAGCGGCCGTGAAGTATTTT. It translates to CASSLELAAVKYF.

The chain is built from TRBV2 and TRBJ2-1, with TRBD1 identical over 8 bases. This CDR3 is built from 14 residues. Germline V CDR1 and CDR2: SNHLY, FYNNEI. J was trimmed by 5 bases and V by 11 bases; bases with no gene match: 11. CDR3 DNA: TGTGCCGCCTACCGACAGGGGCTTCACAATGAGCAGTTCTTC. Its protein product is CAAYRQGLHNEQFF.

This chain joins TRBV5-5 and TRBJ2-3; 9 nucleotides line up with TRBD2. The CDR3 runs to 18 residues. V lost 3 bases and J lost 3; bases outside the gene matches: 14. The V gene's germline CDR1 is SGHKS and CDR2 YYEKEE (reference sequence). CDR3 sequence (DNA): TGTGCCAGCAGCTCCCTACGTGTGACTAGCGGTATTACAGATACGCAGTATTTT. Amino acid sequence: CASSSLRVTSGITDTQYF.

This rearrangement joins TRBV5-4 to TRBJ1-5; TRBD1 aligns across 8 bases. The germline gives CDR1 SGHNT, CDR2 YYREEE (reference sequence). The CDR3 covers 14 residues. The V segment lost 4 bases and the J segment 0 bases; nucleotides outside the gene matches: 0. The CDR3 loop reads CASSDRGSNQPQHF. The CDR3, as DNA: TGTGCCAGCAGCGACAGGGGTAGCAATCAGCCCCAGCATTTT.

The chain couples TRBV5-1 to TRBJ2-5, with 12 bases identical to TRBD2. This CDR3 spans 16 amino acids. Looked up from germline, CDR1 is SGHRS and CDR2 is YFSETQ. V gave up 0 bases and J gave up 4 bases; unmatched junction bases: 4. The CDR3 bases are TGCGCCAGCAGCTTGGGGTCGACTAGCGGGGGAGAGACCCAGTACTTC. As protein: CASSLGSTSGGETQYF.

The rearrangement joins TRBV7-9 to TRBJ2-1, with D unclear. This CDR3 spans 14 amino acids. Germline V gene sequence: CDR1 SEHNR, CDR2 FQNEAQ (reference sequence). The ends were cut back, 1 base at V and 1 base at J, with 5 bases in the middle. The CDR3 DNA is TGTGCCAGCAGCTTAGGTCCTTCCTACAATGAGCAGTTCTTC. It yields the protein CASSLGPSYNEQFF.

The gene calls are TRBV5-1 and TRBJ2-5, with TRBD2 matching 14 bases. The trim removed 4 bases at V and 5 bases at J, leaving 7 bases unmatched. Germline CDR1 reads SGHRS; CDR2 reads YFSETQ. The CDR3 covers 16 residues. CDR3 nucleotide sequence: TGCGCCAGCAGCACAGGACTAGCGGGGGGTCGGGAGACCCAGTACTTC. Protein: CASSTGLAGGRETQYF.

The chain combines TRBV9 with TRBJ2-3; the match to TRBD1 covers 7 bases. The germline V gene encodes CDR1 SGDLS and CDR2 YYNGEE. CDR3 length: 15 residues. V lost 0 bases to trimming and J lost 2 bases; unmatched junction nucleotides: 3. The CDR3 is CASSVEDRYTDTQYF. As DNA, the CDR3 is TGTGCCAGCAGCGTAGAGGACAGGTACACAGATACGCAGTATTTT.

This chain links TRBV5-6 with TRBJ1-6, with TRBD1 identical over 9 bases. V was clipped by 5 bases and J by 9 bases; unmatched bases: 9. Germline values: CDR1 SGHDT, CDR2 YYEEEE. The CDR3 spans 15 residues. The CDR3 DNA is TGTGCCAGCAGTTTAGGTACAGGGGGCGTTTCACCCCTCCACTTT. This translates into CASSLGTGGVSPLHF.

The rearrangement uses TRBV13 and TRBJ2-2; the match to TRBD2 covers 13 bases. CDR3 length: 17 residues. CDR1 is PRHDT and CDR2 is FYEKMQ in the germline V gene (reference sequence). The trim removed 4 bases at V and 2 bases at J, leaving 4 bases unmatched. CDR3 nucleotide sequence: TGTGCCAGCAGCTCCGGACTAGCGGGGGTCAACACCGGGGAGCTGTTTTTT. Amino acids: CASSSGLAGVNTGELFF.

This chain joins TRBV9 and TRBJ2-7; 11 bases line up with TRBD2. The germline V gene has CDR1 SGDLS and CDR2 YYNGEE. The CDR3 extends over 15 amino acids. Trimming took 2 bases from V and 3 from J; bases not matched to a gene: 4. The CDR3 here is CASSVTSGGFYEQYF. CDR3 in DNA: TGTGCCAGCAGCGTCACTAGCGGGGGTTTCTACGAGCAGTACTTC.

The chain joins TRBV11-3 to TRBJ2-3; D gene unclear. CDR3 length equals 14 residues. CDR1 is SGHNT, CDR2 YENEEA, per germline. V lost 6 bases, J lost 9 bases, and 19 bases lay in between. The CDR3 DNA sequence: TGTGCCAGCAGTCCCTACTCGACTGCTGACACGCAGTATTTT. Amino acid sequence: CASSPYSTADTQYF.

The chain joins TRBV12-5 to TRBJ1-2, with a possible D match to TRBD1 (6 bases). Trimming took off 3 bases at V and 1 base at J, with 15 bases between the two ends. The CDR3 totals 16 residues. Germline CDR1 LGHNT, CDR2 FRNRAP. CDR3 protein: CASGFGGAGVNYGYTF. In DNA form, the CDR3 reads TGTGCTAGTGGTTTCGGTGGGGCAGGGGTTAACTATGGCTACACCTTC.

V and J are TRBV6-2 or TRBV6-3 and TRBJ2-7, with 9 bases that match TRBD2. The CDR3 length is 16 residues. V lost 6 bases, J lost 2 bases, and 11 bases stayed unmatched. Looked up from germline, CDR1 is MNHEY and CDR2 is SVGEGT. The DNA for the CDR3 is TGTGCCAGCAGCCGAAGAGGGCGGGGGGGCCCCTACGAGCAGTACTTC. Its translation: CASSRRGRGGPYEQYF.

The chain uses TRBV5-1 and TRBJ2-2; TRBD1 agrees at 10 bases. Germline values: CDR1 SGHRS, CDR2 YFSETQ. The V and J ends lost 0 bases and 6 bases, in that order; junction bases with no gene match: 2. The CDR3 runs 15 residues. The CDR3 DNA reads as TGCGCCAGCAGCTTGGGACAGGGGGCACCCGGGGAGCTGTTTTTT. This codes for CASSLGQGAPGELFF.

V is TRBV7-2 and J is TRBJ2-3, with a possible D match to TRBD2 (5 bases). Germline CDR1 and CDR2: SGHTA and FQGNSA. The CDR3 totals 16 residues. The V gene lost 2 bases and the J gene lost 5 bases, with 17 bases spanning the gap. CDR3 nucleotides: TGTGCCAGCAGCTTAACCCTAGTCCCCCGGGGAGATACGCAGTATTTT. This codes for CASSLTLVPRGDTQYF.

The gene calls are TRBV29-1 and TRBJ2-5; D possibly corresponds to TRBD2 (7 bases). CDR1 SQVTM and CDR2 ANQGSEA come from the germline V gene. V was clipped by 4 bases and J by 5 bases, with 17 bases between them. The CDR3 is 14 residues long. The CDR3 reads CSVGGGGPPETQYF. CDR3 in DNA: TGCAGCGTTGGTGGGGGGGGCCCCCCGGAGACCCAGTACTTC.

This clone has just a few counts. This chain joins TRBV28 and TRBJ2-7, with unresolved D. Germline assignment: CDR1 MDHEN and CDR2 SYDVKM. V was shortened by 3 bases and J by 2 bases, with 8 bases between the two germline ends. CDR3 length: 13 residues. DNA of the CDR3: TGTGCCAGCAGTTTGGTACAGACCTACGAGCAGTACTTC. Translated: CASSLVQTYEQYF.